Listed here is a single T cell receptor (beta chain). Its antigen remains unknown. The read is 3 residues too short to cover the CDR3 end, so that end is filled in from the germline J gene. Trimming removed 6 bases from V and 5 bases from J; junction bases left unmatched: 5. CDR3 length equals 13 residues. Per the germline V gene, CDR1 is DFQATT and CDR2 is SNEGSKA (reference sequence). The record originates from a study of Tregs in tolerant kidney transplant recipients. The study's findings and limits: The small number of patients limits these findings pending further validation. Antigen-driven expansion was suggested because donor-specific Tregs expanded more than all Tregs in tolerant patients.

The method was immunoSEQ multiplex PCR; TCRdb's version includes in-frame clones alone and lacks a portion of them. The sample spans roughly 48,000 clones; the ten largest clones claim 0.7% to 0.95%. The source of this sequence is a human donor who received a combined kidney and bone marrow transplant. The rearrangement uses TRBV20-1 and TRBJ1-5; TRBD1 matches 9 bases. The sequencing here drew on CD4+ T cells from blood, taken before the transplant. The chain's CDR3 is CSAIRQGDQPQHF. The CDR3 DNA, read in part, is TGCAGTGCAATTAGACAGGGGGATCAGCCC.